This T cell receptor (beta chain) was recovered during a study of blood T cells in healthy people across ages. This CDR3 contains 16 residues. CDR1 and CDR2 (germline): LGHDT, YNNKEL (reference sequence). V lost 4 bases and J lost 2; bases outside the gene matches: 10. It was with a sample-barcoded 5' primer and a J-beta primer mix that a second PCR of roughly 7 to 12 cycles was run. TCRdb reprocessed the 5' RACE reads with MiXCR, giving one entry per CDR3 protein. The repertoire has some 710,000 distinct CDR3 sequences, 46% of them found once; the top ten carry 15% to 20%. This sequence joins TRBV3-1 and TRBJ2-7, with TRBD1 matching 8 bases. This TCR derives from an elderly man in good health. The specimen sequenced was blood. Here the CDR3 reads CASSPRLGQDPYEQYF. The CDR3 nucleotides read TGTGCCAGCAGCCCCCGACTGGGACAGGATCCCTACGAGCAGTACTTC.